A selection of T cell receptor beta chains follows, all from one sample in a study of blood T cell repertoires in COVID-19. The protocol was immunoSEQ multiplex PCR, while the TCRdb copy is restricted to in-frame clones and leaves out a portion. The sample shows 180,000 or so clones, roughly 90% of them seen only once. Sequencing was done on a sample of peripheral blood. The source is a man younger than 30 with active or convalescent COVID-19. The CDR3 runs from the conserved cysteine through the conserved F or W. Each record gives: D gene, V gene, clone size, J gene, CDR3 DNA, CDR3 protein. The D gene is left open where the match is weak. Part of the rows lack a size; the others show once, few, many or a class for expanded clones.

d_call: TRBD1
v_call: TRBV25-1
clone_size: -
j_call: TRBJ1-4
cdr3_nt: TGTGCCAGCAGTCAAAGGGGGCAAGGTGAAAAACTGTTTTTT
cdr3_aa: CASSQRGQGEKLFF

d_call: -
v_call: TRBV19
clone_size: few
j_call: TRBJ1-1
cdr3_nt: TGTGCCAGTAGTATCTCACGGGCGGGGAACACTGAAGCTTTCTTT
cdr3_aa: CASSISRAGNTEAFF

d_call: -
v_call: TRBV27
clone_size: -
j_call: TRBJ1-1
cdr3_nt: TGTGCCAGCAGCTTTATCGGCCGCAAAACGAGGGAAGCTTTCTTT
cdr3_aa: CASSFIGRKTREAFF

d_call: TRBD2
v_call: TRBV7-8
clone_size: once
j_call: TRBJ2-2
cdr3_nt: TGTGCCAGCATCAAAGGGACTAGCGGGTATATTACCGGGGAGCTGTTTTTT
cdr3_aa: CASIKGTSGYITGELFF

d_call: TRBD1
v_call: TRBV7-2
clone_size: -
j_call: TRBJ1-1
cdr3_nt: TGTGCCAGCAGCCTAACCGGGACAGGGTCTTTCGACACTGAAGCTTTCTTT
cdr3_aa: CASSLTGTGSFDTEAFF

d_call: -
v_call: TRBV19
clone_size: once
j_call: TRBJ1-5
cdr3_nt: TGTGCCAGTACCCCGGGAGGGGTCGGCAATCAGCCCCAGCATTTT
cdr3_aa: CASTPGGVGNQPQHF

d_call: -
v_call: TRBV6-6
clone_size: -
j_call: TRBJ1-5
cdr3_nt: TGTGCCAGCACCCTAAGAGCGGGGATGGACAATCAGCCCCAGCATTTT
cdr3_aa: CASTLRAGMDNQPQHF

d_call: TRBD2
v_call: TRBV28
clone_size: -
j_call: TRBJ2-2
cdr3_nt: TGTGCCAGCAGTTTATCTGGCGGGGGGGCCAGCGGGGAGCTGTTTTTT
cdr3_aa: CASSLSGGGASGELFF

d_call: -
v_call: TRBV11-3
clone_size: -
j_call: TRBJ2-1
cdr3_nt: TGTGCCAGCAGCTTAGGCGTTTCGGGGGATGGTTATGAGCAGTTCTTC
cdr3_aa: CASSLGVSGDGYEQFF

d_call: -
v_call: TRBV5-4
clone_size: -
j_call: TRBJ1-1
cdr3_nt: TGTGCCAGCAGCTTAACAGGGCTTCCTGAAGCTTTCTTT
cdr3_aa: CASSLTGLPEAFF

d_call: TRBD2
v_call: TRBV7-6
clone_size: -
j_call: TRBJ2-1
cdr3_nt: TGTGCCAGCAGTTCTAGCGGGGGTTCCTACAATGAGCAGTTCTTC
cdr3_aa: CASSSSGGSYNEQFF

d_call: TRBD1
v_call: TRBV19
clone_size: few
j_call: TRBJ1-2
cdr3_nt: TGTGCCAGTAGTGACCGACAGGGGGCATGGTATGGCTACACCTTC
cdr3_aa: CASSDRQGAWYGYTF

d_call: TRBD1
v_call: TRBV5-1
clone_size: -
j_call: TRBJ1-2
cdr3_nt: TGCGCCAGCAGCGAATGGGACAGGGGGAGCTATGGCTACACCTTC
cdr3_aa: CASSEWDRGSYGYTF

d_call: -
v_call: TRBV7-9
clone_size: -
j_call: TRBJ1-1
cdr3_nt: TGTGCCAGCAGCCTTCTGGCGGACACTGAAGCTTTCTTT
cdr3_aa: CASSLLADTEAFF

d_call: -
v_call: TRBV7-9
clone_size: -
j_call: TRBJ1-2
cdr3_nt: TGTGCCAGCACCTCGCTCGTAAGCGATGGCTACACCTTC
cdr3_aa: CASTSLVSDGYTF

d_call: -
v_call: TRBV19
clone_size: -
j_call: TRBJ1-2
cdr3_nt: TGTGCCAGCAGGGACCCAGGATTGCGGGAAAGGCATGGCTACACCTTC
cdr3_aa: CASRDPGLRERHGYTF

d_call: TRBD1
v_call: TRBV7-2
clone_size: few
j_call: TRBJ1-5
cdr3_nt: TGTGCCAGCAGCCCTAGAAAGACGGACAGGACCGATCAGCCCCAGCATTTT
cdr3_aa: CASSPRKTDRTDQPQHF

d_call: TRBD2
v_call: TRBV5-8
clone_size: -
j_call: TRBJ2-5
cdr3_nt: TGTGCCAGCAGCTTGGGAAGCGGGAGAACCCAAGAGACCCAGTACTTC
cdr3_aa: CASSLGSGRTQETQYF

d_call: TRBD2
v_call: TRBV2
clone_size: -
j_call: TRBJ2-7
cdr3_nt: TGTGCCAGCAGGCAACTAGCGGGGGACCTCTACGAGCAGTACTTC
cdr3_aa: CASRQLAGDLYEQYF

d_call: TRBD2
v_call: TRBV2
clone_size: -
j_call: TRBJ2-5
cdr3_nt: TGTGCCAGCAGGACCGGGACTAGCGGGGTCCAAGAGACCCAGTACTTC
cdr3_aa: CASRTGTSGVQETQYF

d_call: -
v_call: TRBV9
clone_size: -
j_call: TRBJ2-1
cdr3_nt: TGTGCCAGCAGCGTAGGTATTAGAGACAATGAGCAGTTCTTC
cdr3_aa: CASSVGIRDNEQFF

d_call: TRBD2
v_call: TRBV19
clone_size: -
j_call: TRBJ2-3
cdr3_nt: TGTGCCAGCTCGCAGGGGACTAGCGGGAGGACTAGCACAGATACGCAGTATTTT
cdr3_aa: CASSQGTSGRTSTDTQYF

d_call: -
v_call: TRBV29-1
clone_size: -
j_call: TRBJ1-4
cdr3_nt: TGCAGCGTGCTCCATGGGGGGGCCGAGGAAAAACTGTTTTTT
cdr3_aa: CSVLHGGAEEKLFF

d_call: TRBD2
v_call: TRBV10-3
clone_size: -
j_call: TRBJ2-1
cdr3_nt: TGTGCCATCACAGGGACTAGCGGGGGGTACAATGAGCAGTTCTTC
cdr3_aa: CAITGTSGGYNEQFF

d_call: -
v_call: TRBV29-1
clone_size: -
j_call: TRBJ1-1
cdr3_nt: TGCAGCGTTGAAGGAGAACAGACCTTGAAGCTTTTCTTT
cdr3_aa: CSVEGEQTLKLFF

d_call: -
v_call: TRBV12-3/TRBV12-4
clone_size: -
j_call: TRBJ2-5
cdr3_nt: TGTGCCAGCAGTTTAGGGGGAGGCGAGACCCAGTACTTC
cdr3_aa: CASSLGGGETQYF

d_call: -
v_call: TRBV19
clone_size: -
j_call: TRBJ2-1
cdr3_nt: TGTGCCAGTAGTGGGCGGAGTACGGGGAGCTCCTACAATGAGCAGTTCTTC
cdr3_aa: CASSGRSTGSSYNEQFF

d_call: -
v_call: TRBV3-1/TRBV3-2
clone_size: -
j_call: TRBJ1-2
cdr3_nt: TGTGCCAGCAGGGGGGCGAGGCACTATGGCTACACCTTC
cdr3_aa: CASRGARHYGYTF

d_call: TRBD2
v_call: TRBV3-1/TRBV3-2
clone_size: -
j_call: TRBJ2-7
cdr3_nt: TGTGCCAGCAGCCAAGGAGCGGGGCCTACCTACGAGCAGTACTTC
cdr3_aa: CASSQGAGPTYEQYF

d_call: -
v_call: TRBV2
clone_size: -
j_call: TRBJ1-1
cdr3_nt: TGTGCCAGCAGTGGGCAGGTGAACACTGAAGCTTTCTTT
cdr3_aa: CASSGQVNTEAFF

d_call: -
v_call: TRBV30
clone_size: -
j_call: TRBJ1-5
cdr3_nt: TGTGCCTGGAGTGCATGGGAGGGTTCAGGTCAGCCCCAGCATTTT
cdr3_aa: CAWSAWEGSGQPQHF

d_call: -
v_call: TRBV19
clone_size: -
j_call: TRBJ1-4
cdr3_nt: TGTGCCAGTAGCAGAGCGGGCCTCTCTAATGAAAAACTGTTTTTT
cdr3_aa: CASSRAGLSNEKLFF

d_call: -
v_call: TRBV6-2/TRBV6-3
clone_size: -
j_call: TRBJ2-7
cdr3_nt: TGTGCCAGCAGTCGATTAGTTGGCTCCTACGAGCAGTACTTC
cdr3_aa: CASSRLVGSYEQYF

d_call: TRBD1
v_call: TRBV4-2
clone_size: -
j_call: TRBJ2-2
cdr3_nt: TGTGCCAGCAGCCAAACGGGACAGGGGCGTAACACCGGGGAGCTGTTTTTT
cdr3_aa: CASSQTGQGRNTGELFF

d_call: -
v_call: TRBV5-1
clone_size: -
j_call: TRBJ2-3
cdr3_nt: TGCGCCAGCAGCTCAGAACAGTATAGCACAGATACGCAGTATTTT
cdr3_aa: CASSSEQYSTDTQYF

d_call: TRBD1
v_call: TRBV6-5
clone_size: -
j_call: TRBJ2-3
cdr3_nt: TGTGCCAGCAGTCCGGGACAGGAATCAGATACGCAGTATTTT
cdr3_aa: CASSPGQESDTQYF

d_call: TRBD2
v_call: TRBV7-9
clone_size: -
j_call: TRBJ2-3
cdr3_nt: TGTGCCAGCAGCTCCCGACTAGCGGGAGCTGGGAGCACAGATACGCAGTATTTT
cdr3_aa: CASSSRLAGAGSTDTQYF

d_call: -
v_call: TRBV7-8
clone_size: -
j_call: TRBJ2-1
cdr3_nt: TGTGCCAGCAGTCGGGGGTGGAGCTTTCCAGACAATGAGCAGTTCTTC
cdr3_aa: CASSRGWSFPDNEQFF

d_call: TRBD1
v_call: TRBV7-9
clone_size: -
j_call: TRBJ1-6
cdr3_nt: TGTGCCAGCAGCTTAGCGCAGGGGGCGCGTAATTCACCCCTCCACTTT
cdr3_aa: CASSLAQGARNSPLHF

d_call: -
v_call: TRBV30
clone_size: once
j_call: TRBJ1-3
cdr3_nt: TGTGCCTGGAGTGTCGGGACACTCTCTGGAAACACCATATATTTT
cdr3_aa: CAWSVGTLSGNTIYF

d_call: -
v_call: TRBV24-1
clone_size: once
j_call: TRBJ1-1
cdr3_nt: TGTGCCACCGGAGCCGCCCGATCAGGACTCATGAACACTGAAGCTTTCTTT
cdr3_aa: CATGAARSGLMNTEAFF

d_call: TRBD1
v_call: TRBV27
clone_size: -
j_call: TRBJ1-3
cdr3_nt: TGTGCCAGCAGAGGACAGGGACCAACGCGAGGAAACACCATATATTTT
cdr3_aa: CASRGQGPTRGNTIYF

d_call: -
v_call: TRBV7-3
clone_size: once
j_call: TRBJ2-5
cdr3_nt: TGTGCCAGCAGCGACACTAGAGGCGGGACCCAGTACTTC
cdr3_aa: CASSDTRGGTQYF

d_call: TRBD2
v_call: TRBV5-1
clone_size: -
j_call: TRBJ2-5
cdr3_nt: TGCGCCAGCAGCGCGGGGGGACCCCAAGAGACCCAGTACTTC
cdr3_aa: CASSAGGPQETQYF

d_call: TRBD2
v_call: TRBV29-1
clone_size: -
j_call: TRBJ2-3
cdr3_nt: TGCAGCGTTGTGGGACTAGTGGTTTCAGATACGCAGTATTTT
cdr3_aa: CSVVGLVVSDTQYF

d_call: TRBD2
v_call: TRBV5-1
clone_size: -
j_call: TRBJ2-3
cdr3_nt: TGCGCCAGCAGCTTGGAACTAGCGGGGGGGCATGATACGCAGTATTTT
cdr3_aa: CASSLELAGGHDTQYF

d_call: -
v_call: TRBV9
clone_size: -
j_call: TRBJ1-1
cdr3_nt: TGTGCCAGCAGCGTCGGAGGGATGGAGACTGAAGCTTTCTTT
cdr3_aa: CASSVGGMETEAFF

d_call: -
v_call: TRBV10-1
clone_size: -
j_call: TRBJ2-1
cdr3_nt: TGCGCCAGCAACGGTAATGAGCAGTTCTTC
cdr3_aa: CASNGNEQFF

d_call: -
v_call: TRBV5-5
clone_size: -
j_call: TRBJ2-7
cdr3_nt: TGTGCCAGCAGCTTCGGGCAGGGCACCTACGAGCAGTACTTC
cdr3_aa: CASSFGQGTYEQYF

d_call: -
v_call: TRBV11-1
clone_size: -
j_call: TRBJ2-1
cdr3_nt: TGTGCCAGCAGCTTTTCAGGAGGGGCGTACAATGAGCAGTTCTTC
cdr3_aa: CASSFSGGAYNEQFF

d_call: -
v_call: TRBV29-1
clone_size: once
j_call: TRBJ1-2
cdr3_nt: TGCAGCGTTGAATCCCCGCCACGAGGGGGTGGCTACACCTTC
cdr3_aa: CSVESPPRGGGYTF

d_call: -
v_call: TRBV2
clone_size: -
j_call: TRBJ1-5
cdr3_nt: TGTGCCAGCATGGAGGGAGTATACTTCGCGCCCCAGCATTTT
cdr3_aa: CASMEGVYFAPQHF

d_call: TRBD1
v_call: TRBV6-2/TRBV6-3
clone_size: -
j_call: TRBJ1-2
cdr3_nt: TGTGCCAGCAGCCCGCAGGGGGCTAACTATGGCTACACCTTC
cdr3_aa: CASSPQGANYGYTF